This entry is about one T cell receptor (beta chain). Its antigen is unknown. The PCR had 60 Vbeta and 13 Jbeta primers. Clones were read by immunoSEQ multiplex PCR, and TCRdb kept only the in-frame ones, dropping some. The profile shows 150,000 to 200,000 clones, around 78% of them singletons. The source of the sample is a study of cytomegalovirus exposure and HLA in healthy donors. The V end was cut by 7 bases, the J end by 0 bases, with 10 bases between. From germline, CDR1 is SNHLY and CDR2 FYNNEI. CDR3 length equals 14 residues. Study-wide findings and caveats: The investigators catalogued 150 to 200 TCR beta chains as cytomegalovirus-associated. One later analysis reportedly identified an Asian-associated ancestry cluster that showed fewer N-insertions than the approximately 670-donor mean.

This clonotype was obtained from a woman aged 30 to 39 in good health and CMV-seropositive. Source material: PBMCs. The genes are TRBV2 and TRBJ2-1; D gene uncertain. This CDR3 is CASNRLSSYNEQFF. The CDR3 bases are TGTGCCAGCAACCGACTTAGCTCCTACAATGAGCAGTTCTTC.